This T cell receptor beta chain emerged from a study of blood T cells in healthy people across ages. Points from the study as a whole: Diversity was higher, and naive CD4+ cells more numerous, in long-lived donors than in aged donors. The CMV status of each donor remained undetermined, and this could have confounded shifts in expanded clonotypes.

Trimming left V 4 bases short and J 4 bases short, with 13 bases between. CDR1 and CDR2 (germline): MGHRA, YSYEKL. The CDR3 is 15 residues long. Combining a sample-barcoded 5' primer with a J-beta primer mix, a second PCR ran for roughly 6 to 12 cycles. Each CDR3 protein is one row after TCRdb ran MiXCR on the 5' RACE reads. Of roughly 800,000 distinct CDR3 sequences in the sample, approximately 24% were seen once. PBMCs, at least 6.5 million per sample, were isolated. This clonotype was found many times. Its antigen is currently unknown. This sample also appeared in a second study, on T cells of mothers and their children. As that report states: Slightly, though not significantly, more overlap was seen in related than in unrelated mother-child pairs.

The receptor was isolated from a boy aged 5 to 17 in good health. The chain has TRBV4-1 and TRBJ2-2; D might be TRBD1 or TRBD2, each matching 6 bases. The sequencing input was blood. CDR3 in DNA: TGCGCCAGCAGCCCCCTCGGGGGCGGCACCGGGGAGCTGTTTTTT. Its protein is CASSPLGGGTGELFF.